These T cell receptor beta chains were read from a single sample in a study of T-cell reconstitution after alpha-beta-depleted transplantation in children. TCRdb recomputed calls from the PCR reads with MiXCR, one row per CDR3 protein. The sample consists of about 600,000 distinct CDR3 sequences, around 13% of them appearing once. Here the sequenced sample was PBMCs, mostly from graft donor cells, taken 360 days after TCRalphabeta/CD19-depleted stem cell transplant. All receptors come from a male patient under 18 who had a stem cell transplant for acute myeloid leukemia, so the T cells may come from the graft donor. Each CDR3 is given with its conserved first and last residue. D genes are given only for firm matches. Clone size is not always given. Where it is, it says once, few, many or a class for expanded clones.

size: few
J: TRBJ2-7
V: TRBV6-2/TRBV6-3
D: NA
CDR3: CASTTRRFSYEQYF
DNA: TGTGCCAGCACCACCAGACGGTTCTCCTACGAGCAGTACTTC

size: few
J: TRBJ2-7
V: TRBV25-1
D: NA
CDR3: CASSELRVPYEQYF
DNA: TGTGCCAGCAGTGAATTGAGGGTCCCCTACGAGCAGTACTTC

size: few
J: TRBJ1-1
V: TRBV28
D: NA
CDR3: CASRLYMGMAEAFF
DNA: TGTGCCAGCAGGCTCTACATGGGAATGGCTGAAGCTTTCTTT

size: NA
J: TRBJ1-4
V: TRBV6-5
D: NA
CDR3: CASSYDGGSGNEKLFF
DNA: TGTGCCAGCAGTTACGACGGGGGATCGGGTAATGAAAAACTGTTTTTT

size: few
J: TRBJ2-1
V: TRBV7-2
D: TRBD2
CDR3: CASSLVPAGVKYNEQFF
DNA: TGTGCCAGCAGCTTAGTCCCAGCGGGAGTAAAGTACAATGAGCAGTTCTTC

size: NA
J: TRBJ2-5
V: TRBV28
D: TRBD1
CDR3: CASTQGQRPQETQYF
DNA: TGTGCCAGCACTCAGGGACAGAGGCCTCAAGAGACCCAGTACTTC

size: NA
J: TRBJ2-3
V: TRBV2
D: NA
CDR3: CASSDAEGVRWPPDTQYF
DNA: TGTGCCAGCAGTGACGCGGAGGGGGTTAGATGGCCACCAGATACGCAGTATTTT

size: many
J: TRBJ2-1
V: TRBV25-1
D: TRBD2
CDR3: CASSELWEGQYNEQFF
DNA: TGTGCCAGCAGTGAATTGTGGGAGGGCCAGTACAATGAGCAGTTCTTC

size: many
J: TRBJ2-1
V: TRBV28
D: NA
CDR3: CASTDTGGRGNEQFF
DNA: TGTGCCAGCACCGATACAGGAGGAAGAGGCAATGAGCAGTTCTTC

size: few
J: TRBJ2-7
V: TRBV28
D: NA
CDR3: CASSPAEGNEQYF
DNA: TGTGCCAGCAGCCCCGCCGAAGGGAACGAGCAGTACTTC